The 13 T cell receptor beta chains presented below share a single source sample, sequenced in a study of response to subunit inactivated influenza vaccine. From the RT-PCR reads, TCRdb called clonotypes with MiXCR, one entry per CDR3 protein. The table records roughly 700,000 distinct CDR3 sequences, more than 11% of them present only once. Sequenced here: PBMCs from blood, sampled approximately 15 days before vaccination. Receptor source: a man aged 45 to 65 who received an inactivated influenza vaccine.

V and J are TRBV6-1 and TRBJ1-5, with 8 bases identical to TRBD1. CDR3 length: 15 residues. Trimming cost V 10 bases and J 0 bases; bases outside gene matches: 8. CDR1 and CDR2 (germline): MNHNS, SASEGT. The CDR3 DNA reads TGTGCCACGGACAGGGAATTAAGTAGCAATCAGCCCCAGCATTTT. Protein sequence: CATDRELSSNQPQHF.

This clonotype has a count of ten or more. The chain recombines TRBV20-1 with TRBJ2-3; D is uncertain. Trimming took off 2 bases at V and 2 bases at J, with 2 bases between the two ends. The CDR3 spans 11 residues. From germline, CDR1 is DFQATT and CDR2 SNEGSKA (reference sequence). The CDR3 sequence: CSARNTDTQYF. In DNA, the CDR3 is TGCAGTGCTAGAAACACAGATACGCAGTATTTT.

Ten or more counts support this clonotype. This chain's CDR3 is CASSLRQGRTEAFF. The DNA for the CDR3 is TGTGCCAGCAGCCTTAGACAGGGTCGGACTGAAGCTTTCTTT. The chain combines TRBV28 with TRBJ1-1, with TRBD1 matching over 7 bases. Germline values: CDR1 MDHEN, CDR2 SYDVKM. The V segment lost 6 bases and the J segment 5 bases; nucleotides outside the gene matches: 9. This CDR3 is 14 amino acids long.

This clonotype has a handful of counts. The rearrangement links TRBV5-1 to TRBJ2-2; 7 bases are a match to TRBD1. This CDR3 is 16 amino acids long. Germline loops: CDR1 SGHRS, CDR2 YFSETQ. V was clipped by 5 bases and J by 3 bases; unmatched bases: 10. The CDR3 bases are TGCGCCAGCAGTACTCCGGGACAGTTCCACACCGGGGAGCTGTTTTTT. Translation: CASSTPGQFHTGELFF. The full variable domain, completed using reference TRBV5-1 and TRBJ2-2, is KAGVTQTPRYLIKTRGQQVTLSCSPISGHRSVSWYQQTPGQGLQFLFEYFSETQRNKGNFPGRFSGRQFSNSRSEMNVSTLELGDSALYLCASSTPGQFHTGELFFGEGSRLTVL.

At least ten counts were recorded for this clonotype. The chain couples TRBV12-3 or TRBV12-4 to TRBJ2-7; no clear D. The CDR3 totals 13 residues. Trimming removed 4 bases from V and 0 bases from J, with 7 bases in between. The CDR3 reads CASSSRSSYEQYF. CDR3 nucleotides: TGTGCCAGCAGTTCCAGGAGCTCCTACGAGCAGTACTTC.

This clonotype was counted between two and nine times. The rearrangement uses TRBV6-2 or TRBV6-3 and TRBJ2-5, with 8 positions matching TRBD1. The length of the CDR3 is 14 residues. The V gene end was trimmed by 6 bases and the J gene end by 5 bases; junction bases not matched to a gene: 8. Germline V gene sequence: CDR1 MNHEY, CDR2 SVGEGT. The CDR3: CASSAQTGVETQYF. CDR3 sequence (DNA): TGTGCCAGCAGCGCCCAGACAGGGGTTGAGACCCAGTACTTC.

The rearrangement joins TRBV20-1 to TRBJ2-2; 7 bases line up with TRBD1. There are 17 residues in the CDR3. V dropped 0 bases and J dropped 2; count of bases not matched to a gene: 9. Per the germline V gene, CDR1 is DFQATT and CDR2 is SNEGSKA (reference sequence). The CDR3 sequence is CSARDLVGQTNTGELFF. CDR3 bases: TGCAGTGCTAGAGATCTGGTGGGACAGACCAACACCGGGGAGCTGTTTTTT.

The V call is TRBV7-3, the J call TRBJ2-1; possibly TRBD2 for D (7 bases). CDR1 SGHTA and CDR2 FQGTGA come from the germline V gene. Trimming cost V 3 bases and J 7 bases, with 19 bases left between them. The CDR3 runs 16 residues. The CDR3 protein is CASSFIRSGGLNEQFF. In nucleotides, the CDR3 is TGTGCCAGCAGCTTTATTAGGTCGGGGGGCCTTAATGAGCAGTTCTTC.

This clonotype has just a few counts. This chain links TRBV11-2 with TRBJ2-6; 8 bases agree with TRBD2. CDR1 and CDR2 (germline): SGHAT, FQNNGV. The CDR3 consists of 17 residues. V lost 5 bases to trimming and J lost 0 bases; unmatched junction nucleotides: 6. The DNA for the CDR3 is TGTGCCAGCAGCCGAGCGGGGGTCTACTCTGGGGCCAACGTCCTGACTTTC. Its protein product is CASSRAGVYSGANVLTF.

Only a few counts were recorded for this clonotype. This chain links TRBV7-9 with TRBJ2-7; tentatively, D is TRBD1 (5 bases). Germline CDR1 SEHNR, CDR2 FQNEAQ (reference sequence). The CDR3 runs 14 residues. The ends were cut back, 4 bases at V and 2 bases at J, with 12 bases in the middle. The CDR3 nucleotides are TGTGCCAGCAGCTCAGAAAGACAGCCCTACGAGCAGTACTTC. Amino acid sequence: CASSSERQPYEQYF.

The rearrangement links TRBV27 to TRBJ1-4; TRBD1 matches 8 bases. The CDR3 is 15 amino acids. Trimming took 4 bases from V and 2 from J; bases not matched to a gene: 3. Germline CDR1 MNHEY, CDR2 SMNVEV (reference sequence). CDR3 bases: TGTGCCAGCAGTTCCCGACAGGGGACTAATGAAAAACTGTTTTTT. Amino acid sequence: CASSSRQGTNEKLFF.

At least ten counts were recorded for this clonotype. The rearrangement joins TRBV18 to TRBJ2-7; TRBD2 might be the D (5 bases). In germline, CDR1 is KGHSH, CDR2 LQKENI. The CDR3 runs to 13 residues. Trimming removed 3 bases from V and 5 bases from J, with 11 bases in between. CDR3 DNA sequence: TGTGCCAGCTCACCCCGGGGTAGCGACGAGCAGTACTTC. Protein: CASSPRGSDEQYF.

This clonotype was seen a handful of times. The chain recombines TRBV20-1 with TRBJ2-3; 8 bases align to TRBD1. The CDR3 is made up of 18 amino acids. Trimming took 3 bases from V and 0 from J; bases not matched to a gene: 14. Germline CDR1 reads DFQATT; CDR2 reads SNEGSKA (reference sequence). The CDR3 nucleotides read TGCAGTGCTAGGGGGGCAGGGGGCCCTATGGCTAGCACAGATACGCAGTATTTT. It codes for CSARGAGGPMASTDTQYF.